A selection of T cell receptor beta chains follows, all from one sample in a study of T cell clusters in autoimmune cytopenias. Using the multiplex PCR reads, TCRdb records one entry per CDR3 protein without DNA. The sample table sets out 4,900 or so distinct CDR3 sequences. The sample was peripheral blood. These receptors came from a human donor with an autoimmune cytopenia or autoimmune hepatitis (not recorded which). CDR3s include the opening cysteine and the closing phenylalanine or tryptophan. A clone size is listed for some rows: how often the clone was seen (once, few, many), or a class if it is expanded.

clone_size j_call v_call cdr3_aa
medium-sized TRBJ1-1 TRBV6-6 CASSPNTEAFF
medium-sized TRBJ1-6 TRBV6-5 CASSRTGEGLSPLHF
. TRBJ1-2 TRBV12-3/TRBV12-4 CASSLNLGGRKNGYTF
medium-sized TRBJ1-5 TRBV7-2 CASSLASSRVVAPQHF
. TRBJ2-7 TRBV5-1 CASSLREPPREQYF
. TRBJ2-1 TRBV5-1 CASSLDGTGGSEQFF
. TRBJ2-3 TRBV20-1 CSASLDYLPSTDTQYF
. TRBJ1-2 TRBV6-1 CASSEAGQGMAGYTF
. TRBJ2-7 TRBV27 CASSSNGHPSQQYF
medium-sized TRBJ1-2 TRBV6-6 CASREDRADYGYTF
medium-sized TRBJ2-2 TRBV18 CASSPGTANTGELFF
medium-sized TRBJ1-5 TRBV6-1 CASTRGTADNQPQHF
medium-sized TRBJ1-6 TRBV6-1 CASSESFRTGSVHF
. TRBJ2-1 TRBV20-1 CSARPYSAGTRGDNEQFF
. TRBJ2-7 TRBV5-6 CASSLGTPGLAVSYEQYF
. TRBJ2-5 TRBV24-1 CATSDLTLRQKETQYF
. TRBJ1-1 TRBV18 CASSSGGRTEAFF
medium-sized TRBJ2-7 TRBV7-9 CASSYPGQGAYEQYF
. TRBJ2-7 TRBV6-5 CASTSTGGFYEQYF
. TRBJ2-1 TRBV5-1 CASSLVRAGGSTEQFF
. TRBJ1-1 TRBV5-6 CASSQNRGVNTEAFF
medium-sized TRBJ1-3 TRBV15 CATSGGSGSGNTIYF
. TRBJ2-3 TRBV20-1 CSARFGRDTQYF
. TRBJ1-2 TRBV7-9 CASSLYLDSNDYGYTF
. TRBJ2-1 TRBV5-1 CASSLDWAGNNEQFF
medium-sized TRBJ2-4 TRBV15 CATSRDLVAKNIQYF
medium-sized TRBJ1-2 TRBV6-1 CASNRLYGYTF
medium-sized TRBJ2-3 TRBV20-1 CSATLYQLADTQYF
. TRBJ2-1 TRBV25-1 CASTEAGLYNEQFF
. TRBJ2-5 TRBV5-1 CASSSRGQPMQETQYF
. TRBJ2-5 TRBV27 CASSPGTKETQYF
. TRBJ2-5 TRBV5-1 CASSLAGSQETQYF
. TRBJ1-1 TRBV5-1 CASSLSRGSTEAFF
. TRBJ1-2 TRBV20-1 CSARDLNSSGYGYTF
. TRBJ2-7 TRBV20-1 CSAVGLAGGEQYF
. TRBJ2-2 TRBV12-3/TRBV12-4 CASSYRETGELFF
medium-sized TRBJ1-2 TRBV7-2 CASSLVAENGYTF
. TRBJ2-7 TRBV5-4 CASSLVGLVTVEQYF
medium-sized TRBJ1-5 TRBV30 CAWSVQGGNQPQHF
medium-sized TRBJ1-2 TRBV27 CASSSPQGLKNYGYTF
medium-sized TRBJ2-3 TRBV27 CASRWGLTPDTQYF
. TRBJ2-3 TRBV9 CASSPGTGGRTDTQYF
. TRBJ2-3 TRBV11-2 CASSLVRGGFIASTDTQYF
. TRBJ2-1 TRBV4-1 CASSQDMASAYNEQFF
medium-sized TRBJ2-7 TRBV6-1 CASSERGGTYEQYF
. TRBJ2-1 TRBV6-2/TRBV6-3 CASSPVFGSDSYNEQFF
medium-sized TRBJ2-1 TRBV6-6 CASSYVQGLAYNEQFF
medium-sized TRBJ2-5 TRBV19 CASSMSGYQETQYF
. TRBJ2-4 TRBV2 CASSRGTGNIQYF
. TRBJ1-4 TRBV5-1 CASSLWGANEKLFF
medium-sized TRBJ2-7 TRBV6-2/TRBV6-3 CASSYSTFWTDPYF
medium-sized TRBJ2-3 TRBV20-1 CSASFGPWTDTQYF
medium-sized TRBJ2-7 TRBV5-4 CASSTGVGNYEQYF
medium-sized TRBJ2-1 TRBV7-2 CASSTTGLAGLHQFF
. TRBJ2-3 TRBV27 CASSLKGTTDTQYF
medium-sized TRBJ2-3 TRBV7-2 CASSLTAITDTQYF
large TRBJ2-7 TRBV7-9 CASSLAAGHTYEQYF
medium-sized TRBJ2-3 TRBV7-9 CASSPTPDTQYF